The T cell receptor (beta chain) under discussion was sequenced for a study of siplizumab effects on memory and regulatory T cells. Trimming removed 0 bases from V and 11 bases from J, with 9 bases in between. CDR3 length equals 12 residues. CDR1 SGHTA and CDR2 FQGNSA come from the germline V gene. Sequencing of each sample assayed some 9.4 x 10^4 TCR templates. Sequencing used immunoSEQ multiplex PCR; TCRdb keeps in-frame clones, though not all of them. The table includes some 99,000 clones, 92% detected once. The chain carries TRBV7-2 and TRBJ2-3; D perhaps matches TRBD2 (6 bases). The specimen sequenced was Tregs sorted from blood. The TCR sequence derives from a human donor in good health. CDR3 bases: TGTGCCAGCAGCTTAGCCAAGGGAGGGCAGTATTTT. This translates into CASSLAKGGQYF.